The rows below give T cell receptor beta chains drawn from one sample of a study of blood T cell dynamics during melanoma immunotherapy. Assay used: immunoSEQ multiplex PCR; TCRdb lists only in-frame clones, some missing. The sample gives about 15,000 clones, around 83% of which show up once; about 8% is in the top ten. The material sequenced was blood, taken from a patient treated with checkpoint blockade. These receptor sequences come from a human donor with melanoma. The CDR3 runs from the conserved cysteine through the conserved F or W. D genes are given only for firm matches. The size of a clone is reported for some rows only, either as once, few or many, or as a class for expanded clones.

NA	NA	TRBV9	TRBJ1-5	TGTGCCAGCAGCGTAGGACAGTTCAATCAGCCCCAGCATTTT	CASSVGQFNQPQHF
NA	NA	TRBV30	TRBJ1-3	TGTGCCTGGAGTGTATCCGGGTCTGGAAACACCATATATTTT	CAWSVSGSGNTIYF
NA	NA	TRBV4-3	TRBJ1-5	TGCGCCAGCAGCCAAGATTTATATAGCAATCAGCCCCAGCATTTT	CASSQDLYSNQPQHF
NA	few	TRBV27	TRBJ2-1	TGTGCCAGCAGTGAATGGACAGAGGAGGGGTACAATGAGCAGTTCTTC	CASSEWTEEGYNEQFF
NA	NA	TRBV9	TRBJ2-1	TGTGCCAGCAGCGCCGCGGTTGGGCCCTACAATGAGCAGTTCTTC	CASSAAVGPYNEQFF
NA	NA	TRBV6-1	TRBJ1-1	TGTGCCAGCAGTGAAATGGGTAGGGTTGAAGCTTTCTTT	CASSEMGRVEAFF
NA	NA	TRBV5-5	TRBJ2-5	TGTGCCAGCAGCTTGACCCAAATGCTACAAGAGACCCAGTACTTC	CASSLTQMLQETQYF
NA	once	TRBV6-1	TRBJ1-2	TGTGCCACCAATGAAAACCGGGGCTACACCTTC	CATNENRGYTF
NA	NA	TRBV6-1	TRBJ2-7	TGTGCCAGCACCGACCCCTCGGACGGACCCTACGAGCAGTACTTC	CASTDPSDGPYEQYF
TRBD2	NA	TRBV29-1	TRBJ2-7	TGCAGCGTCAAGGCGGGAGCAAACCTCGAGCAGTACTTC	CSVKAGANLEQYF
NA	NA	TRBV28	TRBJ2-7	TGTGCCAGCAGTTTATTAACCCCCCCCGGGGAGCAGTACTTC	CASSLLTPPGEQYF
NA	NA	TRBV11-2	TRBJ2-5	TGTGCCAGCAGCTCGGTCGGACGTGGCCAAGAGACCCAGTACTTC	CASSSVGRGQETQYF
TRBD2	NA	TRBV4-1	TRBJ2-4	TGCGCCAGCAGCCAGGGCGGGAGGACATACATTCAGTACTTC	CASSQGGRTYIQYF
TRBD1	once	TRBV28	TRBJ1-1	TGTGCCAGCAGCCGGCAGGGGGTCACTGAAGCTTTCTTT	CASSRQGVTEAFF
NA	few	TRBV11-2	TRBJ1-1	TGTGCCAGCAGCTTAATAATGAACACTGAAGCTTTCTTT	CASSLIMNTEAFF
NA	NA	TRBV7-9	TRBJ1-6	TGTGCCAGCAGCTTATTGGGAAGCTCCTATAATTCACCCCTCCACTTT	CASSLLGSSYNSPLHF
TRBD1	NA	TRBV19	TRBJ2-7	TGTGCCAGTAGTGTTGGACAGGTCCGCGAGCAGTACTTC	CASSVGQVREQYF
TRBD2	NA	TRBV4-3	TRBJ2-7	TGCGCCAGCAGCCAAGCTGGGACTAGCGCCTACGAGCAGTACTTC	CASSQAGTSAYEQYF
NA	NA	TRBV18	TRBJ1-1	TGTGCCAGCTCACCAATGGTAGGGGGGAACACTGAAGCTTTCTTT	CASSPMVGGNTEAFF
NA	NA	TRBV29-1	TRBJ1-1	TGCAGCGTGAAGGACAGACTGAACACTGAAGCTTTCTTT	CSVKDRLNTEAFF
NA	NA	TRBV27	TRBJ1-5	TGTGCCAGCAGCGCGGGGATCGGTGGCAATCAGCCCCAGCATTTT	CASSAGIGGNQPQHF
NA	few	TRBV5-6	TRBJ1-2	TGTGCCAGCAGCTTGGCCCAACAGGGCCACTACTATGGCTACACCTTC	CASSLAQQGHYYGYTF
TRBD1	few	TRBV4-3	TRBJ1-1	TGCGCCAGCAGCCAAGGGACAGGGGGCACGAACACTGAAGCTTTCTTT	CASSQGTGGTNTEAFF
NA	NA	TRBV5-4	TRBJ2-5	TGTGCCAGCAGCCTTGTCCAGCAAGAGACCCAGTACTTC	CASSLVQQETQYF
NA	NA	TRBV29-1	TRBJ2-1	TGCAGCGTACAGGGAGCTTCCTACAATGAGCAGTTCTTC	CSVQGASYNEQFF
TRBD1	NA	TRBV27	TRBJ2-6	TGTGCCAGCAGTTTATTAGGGGGCCGCGGGGCCAACGTCCTGACTTTC	CASSLLGGRGANVLTF
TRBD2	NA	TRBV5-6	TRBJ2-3	TGTGCCAGCAGCTTGTCGGCTAGCGGGAGCACAGATACGCAGTATTTT	CASSLSASGSTDTQYF
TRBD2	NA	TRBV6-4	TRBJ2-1	TGTGCCAGCAGCCCACGCGGGGGGATACCCAATGAGCAGTTCTTC	CASSPRGGIPNEQFF